This T cell receptor beta chain was sequenced for a study of T cell responses to AZD1222 COVID-19 vaccine. Study conclusions and caveats: Two doses of AZD1222 preceded a rise in Spike-specific TCR breadth and depth. It was only a handful of AZD1222 recipients who were seropositive at baseline. Regions left unmutated in variants are reportedly the target of nearly half of spike-specific TCRs.

Some clones are missing from TCRdb's copy, which holds only in-frame ones; the method was immunoSEQ multiplex PCR. The sample has about 18,000 clones, about nine tenths seen once. The CDR3 totals 13 residues. J lost 16 bases, V lost 0 bases, and 8 bases had no gene match. Germline V lookup: CDR1 LNHNV, CDR2 YYDKDF (reference sequence). Second-dose timings of about 4 or about 12 weeks were pooled. This clone was counted a single time. Its specificity is unknown. V gene TRBV15 combines with J gene TRBJ2-1, with TRBD2 matching over 8 bases. This TCR derives from an adult who received the AZD1222 COVID-19 vaccine. Specimen: peripheral blood, collected 28 days after the second AZD1222 dose. The CDR3 reads CATSRDLAGTPFF. The CDR3, as DNA: TGTGCCACCAGCAGAGATTTAGCGGGAACACCCTTCTTC.